This T cell receptor (beta chain) was found in a study of OX40 agonist ivuxolimab in advanced cancers. Study-wide background: The patients received ivuxolimab by intravenous route every 2 weeks at 0.01 to 10 mg/kg. Enrolled patients in dose escalation had cancers that were hepatocellular carcinoma, melanoma, renal cell or head and neck cancer. Participants could have had prior anti-PD-1, anti-PD-L1 or anti-CTLA-4 therapy, and more than 35% had some.

Blood got drawn at baseline, again on cycle 4 day 1, and then on cycle 7 day 1. This clone was found a few times. TCRdb's table, derived via immunoSEQ multiplex PCR, lists solely in-frame clones and lacks some. Of tens of thousands of clones in the sample, over 65% were seen once. Looked up from germline, CDR1 is MNHEY and CDR2 is SVGAGI. Trimming took 5 bases from V and 8 from J, leaving 15 bases between them. The CDR3 loop spans 13 amino acids. This clonotype originated in an adult with an advanced solid tumor such as melanoma, head and neck, liver or kidney cancer. V and J are TRBV6-5 and TRBJ1-2; D possibly corresponds to TRBD1 (6 bases). The sequencing here drew on CD4+ or CD8+ T cells sorted from blood, taken in a trial of the OX40 agonist ivuxolimab. DNA for the CDR3: TGTGCCAGCAGTGACACAGGGAGGGGCGGCTACACCTTC. It yields the protein CASSDTGRGGYTF.